One and the same sample provided the 32 T cell receptor beta chains below, sequenced in a study of shared clonotypes between healthy human individuals. TCRdb's table, derived via immunoSEQ multiplex PCR, lists solely in-frame clones and lacks some. The sample shows about 470,000 clones, roughly 80% of them seen only once. Sample: PBMCs. These receptors were taken from a woman between 40 and 55 years old in good health. Some clones in this sample may be carry-over from other donors' samples.

The chain uses TRBV5-1 and TRBJ1-1, with TRBD1 as a possible D gene (6 bases). Trimming stripped 4 bases from V and 5 bases from J, with 15 bases between. The CDR3 spans 14 residues. Looked up from germline, CDR1 is SGHRS and CDR2 is YFSETQ. As DNA, the CDR3 is TGCGCCAGCAGCACACAGGGTGGCCGGACTGAAGCTTTCTTT. As protein: CASSTQGGRTEAFF.

This sequence joins TRBV11-2 and TRBJ2-1; D is perhaps TRBD2 (5 bases). This CDR3 spans 16 amino acids. Germline V gene sequence: CDR1 SGHAT, CDR2 FQNNGV. V was trimmed by 5 bases and J by 3 bases, leaving 17 bases between them. This CDR3 reads CASSPVRGRDYNEQFF. For the CDR3, the DNA is TGTGCCAGCAGCCCAGTCCGGGGTAGGGACTACAATGAGCAGTTCTTC.

V gene TRBV30 combines with J gene TRBJ2-3; D may be TRBD2 (5 bases). Trimming removed 0 bases at V and 3 bases at J, with 22 bases between. The CDR3 consists of 18 residues. Germline CDR1 is GTSNPN and CDR2 is SVGIG (reference sequence). CDR3 region: CAWSVTPLRGSGTDTQYF. CDR3 bases: TGTGCCTGGAGTGTAACCCCCCTTCGTGGGAGTGGGACAGATACGCAGTATTTT.

The V and J genes are TRBV5-6 and TRBJ1-6, with D tentatively TRBD1 (6 bases). CDR1 and CDR2 from the germline V gene are SGHDT and YYEEEE. V lost 3 bases to trimming and J lost 14 bases, with 18 bases between them. The CDR3 has 14 amino acids. The CDR3 here is CASSSGQPGEALHF. In nucleotides, the CDR3 is TGTGCCAGCAGCTCCGGACAGCCCGGTGAGGCCCTCCACTTT. The full variable domain, rest sourced from reference TRBV5-6 and TRBJ1-6, is DAGVTQSPTHLIKTRGQQVTLRCSPKSGHDTVSWYQQALGQGPQFIFQYYEEEERQRGNFPDRFSGHQFPNYSSELNVNALLLGDSALYLCASSSGQPGEALHFGNGTRLTVT.

This chain uses TRBV6-4 with TRBJ1-1; D gene ambiguous. Looked up from germline, CDR1 is MRHNA and CDR2 is SNTAGT. V shed 9 bases and J shed 0 bases, with 11 bases lying between them. The CDR3 has 13 amino acids. CDR3 protein: CASRNNMNTEAFF. The DNA for the CDR3 is TGTGCCAGTAGGAACAACATGAACACTGAAGCTTTCTTT.

The genes are TRBV7-3 and TRBJ2-2; 8 bases map to TRBD2. V shed 1 base, J shed 5 bases, and the junction held 12 bases outside the gene matches. The CDR3 runs to 18 residues. Per germline, CDR1 SGHTA and CDR2 FQGTGA. This chain's CDR3 is CASSLRHAGGPKTGELFF. The CDR3, as DNA: TGTGCCAGCAGCTTAAGGCACGCGGGAGGACCCAAGACCGGGGAGCTGTTTTTT.

The rearrangement joins TRBV29-1 to TRBJ2-1; the match to TRBD2 covers 11 bases. There are 13 residues in the CDR3. CDR1 and CDR2 from the germline V gene are SQVTM and ANQGSEA. J gave up 5 bases and V 3 bases, and 0 bases lay outside the gene matches. CDR3 bases: TGCAGCGTTGATAGCGGGAGGGACAATGAGCAGTTCTTC. Protein product: CSVDSGRDNEQFF.

This rearrangement joins TRBV28 to TRBJ1-5; 7 bases agree with TRBD1. CDR3 length: 14 amino acids. Looked up from germline, CDR1 is MDHEN and CDR2 is SYDVKM. V shed 8 bases and J 2 bases; nucleotides not matched to a gene: 6. The CDR3 DNA follows: TGTGCCAGCCGGACGGGACAGCGCAATCAGCCCCAGCATTTT. The encoded protein is CASRTGQRNQPQHF.

The CDR3 nucleotides are TGTGCCAGCAGCTTGGCTGGGTTAGATACGCAGTATTTT. The encoded protein is CASSLAGLDTQYF. V and J are TRBV5-4 and TRBJ2-3, with D hard to call. V lost 0 bases and J 5 bases, leaving 7 bases between the germline ends. Per the germline V gene, CDR1 is SGHNT and CDR2 is YYREEE (reference sequence). This CDR3 is 13 amino acids long.

This clone showed up just a few times. The chain uses TRBV7-3 and TRBJ2-6, with unresolved D. V lost 5 bases and J 0 bases, leaving 5 bases between the germline ends. There are 14 residues in the CDR3. Germline V gene data show CDR1 as SGHTA and CDR2 as FQGTGA. CDR3 protein: CASSVNSGANVLTF. DNA of the CDR3: TGTGCCAGCAGCGTTAACTCTGGGGCCAACGTCCTGACTTTC.

As regards this clone: A far larger clone is one nucleotide away, so this likely arose from a read error. V usage is TRBV19 and J usage is TRBJ2-7; D perhaps matches TRBD1 (6 bases). The CDR3 loop spans 19 amino acids. Germline loops: CDR1 LNHDA, CDR2 SQIVND (reference sequence). CDR3 residues: CANSIDPSPDRTTSYEQYF. CDR3 nucleotides: TGTGCCAATAGTATAGATCCGTCTCCCGACAGGACGACGTCCTACGAGCAGTACTTC.

V gene TRBV5-4 combines with J gene TRBJ2-5, with 14 bases fitting TRBD2. Matching the DNA end better, TRBJ2-7 makes the J call doubtful. The CDR3 contains 15 residues. The germline V gene encodes CDR1 SGHNT and CDR2 YYREEE (reference sequence). CDR3 region: CASSFGTSGSYEQYF. For the CDR3, the DNA is TGTGCCAGCAGCTTTGGGACTAGCGGGAGCTACGAGCAGTACTTC.

This clone was observed a handful of times. The sample contains more than one DNA sequence encoding this CDR3. J is TRBJ1-5 and V is TRBV6-5, with a weak D call TRBD1 (5 bases). The CDR3 has 14 amino acids. Trimming took off 4 bases at V and 7 bases at J, with 14 bases between the two ends. Germline V lookup: CDR1 MNHEY, CDR2 SVGAGI. The CDR3 DNA sequence: TGTGCCAGCAGTTCCAGGCAGGGATACCAGCCCCAGCATTTT. Encoded protein: CASSSRQGYQPQHF.

The gene calls are TRBV27 and TRBJ2-3, with a tentative D call TRBD1 (5 bases). The CDR3 is 14 amino acids. CDR1 and CDR2 (germline): MNHEY, SMNVEV (reference sequence). V lost 3 bases and J lost 3, with 10 bases in between. This CDR3 reads CASSLAGMTDTQYF. The CDR3 DNA is TGTGCCAGCAGTTTGGCAGGGATGACAGATACGCAGTATTTT.

The count of this clone is one. The chain is built from TRBV5-1 and TRBJ2-1; 9 bases align to TRBD2. In germline, CDR1 is SGHRS, CDR2 YFSETQ. The CDR3 spans 15 residues. J lost 7 bases, V lost 3 bases, and 8 bases had no gene match. The CDR3 loop reads CASSSRLAEGNEQFF. In nucleotides, the CDR3 is TGCGCCAGCAGCTCTCGACTAGCGGAGGGGAATGAGCAGTTCTTC.

The chain joins TRBV9 to TRBJ2-1; 9 positions match TRBD2. This CDR3 is built from 17 residues. J gave up 10 bases and V 3 bases, and 17 bases lay outside the gene matches. Germline V gene data show CDR1 as SGDLS and CDR2 as YYNGEE. The CDR3 sequence is CASSGGSGAGGGREQFF. CDR3 nucleotide sequence: TGTGCCAGCAGCGGGGGCTCCGGAGCGGGAGGAGGAAGGGAGCAGTTCTTC.

V gene TRBV9 combines with J gene TRBJ2-5, with 9 nucleotides matching TRBD1. Gene TRBJ2-7 matches the end of the DNA better, so the J call may be wrong. The CDR3 contains 14 residues. Germline CDR1 is SGDLS and CDR2 is YYNGEE. As DNA, the CDR3 is TGTGCCAGCGGATCCGGGACAGGGAGCCACGAGCAGTACTTC. It specifies CASGSGTGSHEQYF.

This chain uses TRBV7-4 with TRBJ2-7; TRBD1 matches at 7 bases. Germline CDR1 SGHVT, CDR2 SQSDAQ. The junction had 7 bases not matched to a gene; V was cut back by 2 bases and J by 3 bases. CDR3 length: 15 residues. CDR3 in amino acids: CASSLRGGDLYEQYF. The CDR3 coding sequence is TGTGCCAGCAGCTTAAGAGGGGGCGATCTCTACGAGCAGTACTTC.

The V gene is TRBV7-2, the J gene TRBJ1-4, with D possibly being TRBD1 (6 bases). V gave up 5 bases and J gave up 0 bases, with 16 bases separating them. The V gene's germline CDR1 is SGHTA and CDR2 FQGNSA. This CDR3 spans 17 amino acids. CDR3 in amino acids: CASSPWGLYATNEKLFF. The CDR3 nucleotides are TGTGCCAGCAGCCCGTGGGGGCTATATGCAACTAATGAAAAACTGTTTTTT.

The chain carries TRBV29-1 and TRBJ2-3, with a weak D call TRBD2 (6 bases). The germline V and J ends were trimmed by 5 bases and 4 bases, with 13 bases remaining between them. This CDR3 has 13 residues. Germline assignment: CDR1 SQVTM and CDR2 ANQGSEA. The CDR3 DNA sequence: TGCAGCGTTATTCTCGGGAGCCCAGATACGCAGTATTTT. Translation: CSVILGSPDTQYF.

The rearrangement links TRBV7-2 to TRBJ1-1, with a tentative D call TRBD1 (6 bases). The V end lost 5 bases, the J end lost 6 bases, and 10 bases lay between the germline ends. Germline-derived CDR1 and CDR2 are SGHTA and FQGNSA. This CDR3 is 12 amino acids long. The CDR3 sequence is CASSAQGSEAFF. The CDR3 nucleotides are TGTGCCAGCAGCGCCCAGGGGTCTGAAGCTTTCTTT.

The CDR3 DNA sequence: TGTGCCAGCAGCCCCGTAGCCTCTGGGGCCAACGTCCTGACTTTC. Its protein is CASSPVASGANVLTF. V usage is TRBV7-3 and J usage is TRBJ2-6; D unclear. The CDR3 loop spans 15 amino acids. Germline loops: CDR1 SGHTA, CDR2 FQGTGA. The V gene lost 5 bases and the J gene lost 0 bases, with 8 bases spanning the gap. The variable domain in full, with the rest retrieved from reference TRBV7-3 and TRBJ2-6, is GAGVSQTPSNKVTEKGKYVELRCDPISGHTALYWYRQSLGQGPEFLIYFQGTGAADDSGLPNDRFFAVRPEGSVSTLKIQRTERGDSAVYLCASSPVASGANVLTFGAGSRLTVL.

The chain links TRBV5-1 to TRBJ2-2, with D perhaps TRBD1 (6 bases). V lost 3 bases, J lost 6 bases, and 12 bases lay in between. The CDR3 has 14 residues. Germline V gives CDR1 SGHRS, CDR2 YFSETQ. The CDR3 reads CASSWGGGAGELFF. The CDR3 nucleotides read TGCGCCAGCAGCTGGGGTGGGGGCGCCGGGGAGCTGTTTTTT.

V and J are TRBV30 and TRBJ2-1; TRBD2 aligns across 11 bases. J gave up 9 bases and V 0 bases, and 7 bases lay outside the gene matches. The CDR3 runs to 15 residues. Looked up from germline, CDR1 is GTSNPN and CDR2 is SVGIG (reference sequence). The CDR3: CAWSVELAGVSEQFF. The CDR3 nucleotides are TGTGCCTGGAGTGTAGAACTAGCGGGAGTTAGTGAGCAGTTCTTC.

The genes are TRBV10-3 and TRBJ2-1, with 8 nucleotides matching TRBD1. The CDR3 covers 15 residues. Germline V gene data show CDR1 as ENHRY and CDR2 as SYGVKD. Trimming removed 6 bases from V and 3 bases from J; junction bases left unmatched: 7. The CDR3 loop reads CAIRTQGAGYNEQFF. The CDR3, as DNA: TGTGCCATCAGGACTCAGGGGGCTGGCTACAATGAGCAGTTCTTC.

The chain links TRBV5-1 to TRBJ1-3, with unresolved D. The CDR3 has 13 residues. CDR1 is SGHRS and CDR2 is YFSETQ in the germline V gene. Trimming removed 4 bases at V and 3 bases at J, with 8 bases between. The CDR3 DNA is TGCGCCAGCAGCCCCGACTTTGGAAACACCATATATTTT. The encoded protein is CASSPDFGNTIYF.

In its sample, this clone was seen a few times. In DNA form, the CDR3 reads TGTGCCAGCAGTGGAAGATGGACAGGGAGCGTGCAGTACTTC. Encoded protein: CASSGRWTGSVQYF. The rearrangement links TRBV25-1 to TRBJ2-7; 8 bases match TRBD1. This CDR3 contains 14 residues. The ends lost 4 bases at V and 9 bases at J; junction bases unmatched: 11. The V gene's germline CDR1 is MGHDK and CDR2 SYGVNS.

In this sample, this clone turned up a few times. The chain uses TRBV6-5 and TRBJ2-7; the match to TRBD1 covers 8 bases. The V segment lost 4 bases and the J segment 2 bases; nucleotides outside the gene matches: 4. CDR1 is MNHEY, CDR2 SVGAGI, per germline. CDR3 size: 14 residues. CDR3 residues: CASSFGQGTYEQYF. The DNA of the CDR3 is TGTGCCAGCAGTTTTGGACAGGGAACCTACGAGCAGTACTTC.

This chain uses TRBV2 with TRBJ2-5, with TRBD2 matching over 8 bases. V dropped 10 bases and J dropped 4; count of bases not matched to a gene: 2. Germline loops: CDR1 SNHLY, CDR2 FYNNEI. CDR3 length: 11 residues. Written as DNA, the CDR3 is TGTGCCACCGGGGGGGGAGAGACCCAGTACTTC. This codes for CATGGGETQYF.

The chain couples TRBV11-2 to TRBJ2-4; D gene uncertain. V was shortened by 5 bases and J by 8 bases, with 10 bases between the two germline ends. From germline, CDR1 is SGHAT and CDR2 FQNNGV. CDR3 length equals 12 residues. CDR3 coding DNA: TGTGCCAGCAGCGAAGCGTCGTACATTCAGTACTTC. It encodes CASSEASYIQYF.

The chain joins TRBV7-9 to TRBJ1-5; no definite D call. The CDR3 totals 14 residues. Germline CDR1 and CDR2: SEHNR and FQNEAQ (reference sequence). The ends were cut back, 3 bases at V and 9 bases at J, with 15 bases in the middle. The CDR3 DNA follows: TGTGCCAGCAGCTTGGACGGTGTAATGGGGCCCCAGCATTTT. Translating it yields CASSLDGVMGPQHF.

This clone was seen just once. The CDR3 DNA sequence: TGTGCCAGCAGTGGACAGGGGCCCTCCTACAATGAGCAGTTCTTC. Its protein is CASSGQGPSYNEQFF. V and J are TRBV2 and TRBJ2-1, with 8 bases that match TRBD1. Germline CDR1 SNHLY, CDR2 FYNNEI. Germline trimming cut 4 bases from V and 0 bases from J; bases unmatched to any gene: 2. The CDR3 is 15 residues long.